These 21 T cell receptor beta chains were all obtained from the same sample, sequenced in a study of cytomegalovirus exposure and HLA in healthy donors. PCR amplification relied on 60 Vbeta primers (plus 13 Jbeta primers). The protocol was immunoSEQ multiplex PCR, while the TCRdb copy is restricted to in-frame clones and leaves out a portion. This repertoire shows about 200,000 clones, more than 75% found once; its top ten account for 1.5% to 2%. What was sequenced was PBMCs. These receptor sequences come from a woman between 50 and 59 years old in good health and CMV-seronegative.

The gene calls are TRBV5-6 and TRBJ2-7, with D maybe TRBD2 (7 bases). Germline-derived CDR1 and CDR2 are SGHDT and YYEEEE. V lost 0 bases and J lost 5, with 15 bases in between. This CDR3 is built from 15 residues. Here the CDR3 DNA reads TGTGCCAGCAGCTTGGCCGGGGGGCCGAGGGACGAGCAGTACTTC. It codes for CASSLAGGPRDEQYF.

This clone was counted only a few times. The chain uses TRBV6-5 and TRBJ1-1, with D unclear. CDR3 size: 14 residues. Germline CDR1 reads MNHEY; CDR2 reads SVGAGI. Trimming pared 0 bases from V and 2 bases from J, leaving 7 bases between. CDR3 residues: CASSYSYSNTEAFF. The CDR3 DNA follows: TGTGCCAGCAGTTACTCGTACAGTAACACTGAAGCTTTCTTT.

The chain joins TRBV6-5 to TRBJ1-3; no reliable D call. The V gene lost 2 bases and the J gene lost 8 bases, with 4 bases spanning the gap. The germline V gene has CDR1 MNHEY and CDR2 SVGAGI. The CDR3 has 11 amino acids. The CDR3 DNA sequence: TGTGCCAGCAGTTACCGGGACACCATATATTTT. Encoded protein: CASSYRDTIYF.

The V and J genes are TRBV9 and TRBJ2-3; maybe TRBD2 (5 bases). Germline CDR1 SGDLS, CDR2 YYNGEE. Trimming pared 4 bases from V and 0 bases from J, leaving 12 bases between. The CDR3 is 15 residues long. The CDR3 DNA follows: TGTGCCAGCAGCCCCCGGGGAGTCAGCACAGATACGCAGTATTTT. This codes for CASSPRGVSTDTQYF.

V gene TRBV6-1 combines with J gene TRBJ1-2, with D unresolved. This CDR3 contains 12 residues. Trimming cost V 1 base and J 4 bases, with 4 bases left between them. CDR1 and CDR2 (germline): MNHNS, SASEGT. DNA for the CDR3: TGTGCCAGCAGTGAAGATCTCTATGGCTACACCTTC. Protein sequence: CASSEDLYGYTF.

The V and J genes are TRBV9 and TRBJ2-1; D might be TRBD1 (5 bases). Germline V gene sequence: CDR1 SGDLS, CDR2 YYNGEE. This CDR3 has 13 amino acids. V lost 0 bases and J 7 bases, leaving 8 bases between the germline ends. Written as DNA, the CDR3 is TGTGCCAGCAGCGTAGGGGGCCCTAATGAGCAGTTCTTC. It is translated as CASSVGGPNEQFF.

In DNA, the CDR3 is TGTGCCAGCAGTCGGACGGGGGGCTACACCTTC. Translation gives CASSRTGGYTF. The V call is TRBV6-1, the J call TRBJ1-2, with D unclear. Trimming left V 5 bases short and J 8 bases short, with 9 bases between. Per germline, CDR1 MNHNS and CDR2 SASEGT. The length of the CDR3 is 11 residues.

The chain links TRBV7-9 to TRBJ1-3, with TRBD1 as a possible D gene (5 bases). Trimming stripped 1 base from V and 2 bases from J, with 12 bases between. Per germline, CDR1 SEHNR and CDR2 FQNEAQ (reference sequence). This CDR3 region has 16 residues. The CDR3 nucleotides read TGTGCCAGCAGCTTAGGCGGGACTGTGACTGGAAACACCATATATTTT. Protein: CASSLGGTVTGNTIYF.

CDR3 sequence: CASSSNRGFEAFF. The CDR3 DNA reads TGTGCCAGCAGCTCAAACAGGGGATTTGAAGCTTTCTTT. The chain has TRBV7-2 and TRBJ1-1; 7 nucleotides line up with TRBD1. Germline V gene lookup returns CDR1 SGHTA and CDR2 FQGNSA. The CDR3 is 13 amino acids. V lost 4 bases, J lost 7 bases, and 6 bases stayed unmatched.

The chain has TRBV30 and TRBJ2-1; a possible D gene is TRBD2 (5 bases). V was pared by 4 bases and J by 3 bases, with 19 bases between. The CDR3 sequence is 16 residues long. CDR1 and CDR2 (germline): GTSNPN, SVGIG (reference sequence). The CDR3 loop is CAWTVSTSSDYNEQFF. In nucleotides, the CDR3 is TGTGCCTGGACCGTCAGTACTAGTTCCGACTACAATGAGCAGTTCTTC.

The CDR3 DNA is TGTGCCAGCAACGGAGGGAAGGGTCAGCCCCAGCATTTT. Its protein is CASNGGKGQPQHF. The gene calls are TRBV21-1 and TRBJ1-5. TRBV21-1 counts as a pseudogene. The CDR3 has 13 residues.

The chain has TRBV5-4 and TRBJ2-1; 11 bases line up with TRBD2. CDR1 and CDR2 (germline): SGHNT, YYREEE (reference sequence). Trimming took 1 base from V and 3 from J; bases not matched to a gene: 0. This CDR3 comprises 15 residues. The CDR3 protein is CASSLTSGGYNEQFF. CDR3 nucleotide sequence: TGTGCCAGCAGCTTGACTAGCGGGGGCTACAATGAGCAGTTCTTC.

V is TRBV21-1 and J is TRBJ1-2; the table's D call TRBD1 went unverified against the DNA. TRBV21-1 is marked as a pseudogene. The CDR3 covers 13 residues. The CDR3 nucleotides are TGTGCCAGCACCACTAAGGGGGAAGTTGGCTACACCTTC. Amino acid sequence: CASTTKGEVGYTF.

CDR3 DNA: TGTGCCAGCAGCTCCTCACCAGCTAACTATGGCTACACCTTC. Translated, it gives CASSSSPANYGYTF. The rearrangement joins TRBV7-2 to TRBJ1-2; D is undetermined. The germline V gene has CDR1 SGHTA and CDR2 FQGNSA. The germline V and J ends were trimmed by 4 bases and 0 bases, with 9 bases remaining between them. CDR3 length: 14 amino acids.

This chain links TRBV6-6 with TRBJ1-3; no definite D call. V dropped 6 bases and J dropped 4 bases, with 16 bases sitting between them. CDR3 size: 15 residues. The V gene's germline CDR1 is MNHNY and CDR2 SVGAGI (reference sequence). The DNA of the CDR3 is TGTGCCAGCAGCCCGGAACTGGGAGCGGGAAACACCATATATTTT. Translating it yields CASSPELGAGNTIYF.

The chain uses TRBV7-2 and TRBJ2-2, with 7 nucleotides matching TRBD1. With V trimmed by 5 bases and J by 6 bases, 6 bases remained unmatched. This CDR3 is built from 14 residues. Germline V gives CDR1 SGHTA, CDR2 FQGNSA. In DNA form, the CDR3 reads TGTGCCAGCAGCCCCAAGGGGGCGGCCGGGGAGCTGTTTTTT. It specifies CASSPKGAAGELFF.

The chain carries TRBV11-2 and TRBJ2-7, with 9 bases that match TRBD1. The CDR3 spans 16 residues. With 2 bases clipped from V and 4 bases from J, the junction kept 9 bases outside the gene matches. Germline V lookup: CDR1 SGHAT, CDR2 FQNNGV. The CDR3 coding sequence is TGTGCCAGCAGCTTATCGGCAGGGACAGGGAGTTACGAGCAGTACTTC. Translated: CASSLSAGTGSYEQYF.

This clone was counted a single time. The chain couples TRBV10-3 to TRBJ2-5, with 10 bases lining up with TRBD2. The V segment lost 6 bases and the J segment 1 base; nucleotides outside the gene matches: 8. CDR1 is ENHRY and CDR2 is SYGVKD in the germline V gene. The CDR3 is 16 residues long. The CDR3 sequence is CAISPGTSAVQETQYF. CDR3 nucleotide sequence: TGTGCCATCAGCCCCGGGACTAGCGCCGTCCAAGAGACCCAGTACTTC.

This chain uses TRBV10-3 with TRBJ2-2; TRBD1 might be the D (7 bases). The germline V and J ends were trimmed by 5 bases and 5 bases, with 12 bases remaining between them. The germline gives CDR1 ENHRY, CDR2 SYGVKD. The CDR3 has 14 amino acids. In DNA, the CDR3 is TGTGCCATCAGTTCGACAGGGAGGACCGGGGAGCTGTTTTTT. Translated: CAISSTGRTGELFF.

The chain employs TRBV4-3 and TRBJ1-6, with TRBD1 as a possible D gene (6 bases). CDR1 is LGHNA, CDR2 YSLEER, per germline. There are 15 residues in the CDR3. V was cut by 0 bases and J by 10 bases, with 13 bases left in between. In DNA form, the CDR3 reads TGCGCCAGCAGCCAAGACGACAGGTTAAGGTCACCCCTCCACTTT. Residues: CASSQDDRLRSPLHF.

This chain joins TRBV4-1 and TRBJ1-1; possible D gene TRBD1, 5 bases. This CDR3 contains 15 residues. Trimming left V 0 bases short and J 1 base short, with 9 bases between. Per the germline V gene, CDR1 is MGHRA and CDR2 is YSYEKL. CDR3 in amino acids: CASSQDGGGNTEAFF. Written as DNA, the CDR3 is TGCGCCAGCAGCCAAGACGGGGGAGGGAACACTGAAGCTTTCTTT.